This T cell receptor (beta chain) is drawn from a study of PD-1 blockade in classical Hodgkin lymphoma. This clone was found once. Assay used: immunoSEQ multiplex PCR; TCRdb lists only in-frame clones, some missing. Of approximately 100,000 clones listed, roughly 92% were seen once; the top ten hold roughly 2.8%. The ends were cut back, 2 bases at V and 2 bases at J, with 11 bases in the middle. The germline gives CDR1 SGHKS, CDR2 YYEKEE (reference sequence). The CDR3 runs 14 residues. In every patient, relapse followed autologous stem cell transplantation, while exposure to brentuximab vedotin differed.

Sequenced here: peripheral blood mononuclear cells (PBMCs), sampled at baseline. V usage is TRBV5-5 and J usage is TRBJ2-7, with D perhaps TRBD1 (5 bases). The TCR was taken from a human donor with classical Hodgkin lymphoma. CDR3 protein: CASSLTTVTYEQYF. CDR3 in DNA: TGTGCCAGCAGCTTAACGACAGTCACCTACGAGCAGTACTTC.